These 14 T cell receptor beta chains came from one sample sequenced in a study of blood T cells in healthy people across ages. It was with a sample-barcoded 5' primer and a J-beta primer mix that a second PCR of about 6 to 12 cycles was run. Via MiXCR, TCRdb re-called the 5' RACE reads, giving one row per CDR3 protein. Here the sample spans about 800,000 distinct CDR3 sequences, roughly 60% being singletons. The sequencing sample was made of blood. The receptors were gathered from a man aged 25-40 years in good health.

The chain has TRBV28 and TRBJ1-5, with a possible D match to TRBD1 (5 bases). Germline-derived CDR1 and CDR2 are MDHEN and SYDVKM. V lost 5 bases to trimming and J lost 7 bases, with 12 bases between them. The CDR3 runs to 13 residues. The CDR3 nucleotides are TGTGCCAGCAGTCCGGGGGTTCTCCAGCCCCAGCATTTT. This gives the protein CASSPGVLQPQHF.

The genes are TRBV7-9 and TRBJ1-2; TRBD1 is a possible D gene (6 bases). The CDR3 is 14 residues long. Trimming stripped 11 bases from V and 13 bases from J, with 29 bases between. Germline CDR1 and CDR2: SEHNR and FQNEAQ (reference sequence). The CDR3 here is CAGKKEGGTQRLTF. The CDR3 DNA is TGTGCCGGCAAAAAGGAGGGGGGAACCCAGAGGCTCACCTTC.

The table lists this clonotype with a few counts. The gene calls are TRBV6-5 and TRBJ1-2; no firm D call. Per germline, CDR1 MNHEY and CDR2 SVGAGI. The CDR3 extends over 13 amino acids. V was shortened by 6 bases and J by 4 bases, with 12 bases between the two germline ends. The CDR3 DNA is TGTGCCAGCAGCCAGACTTTCTCCTATGGCTACACCTTC. Its translation is CASSQTFSYGYTF.

The chain uses TRBV4-2 and TRBJ2-7; 16 bases line up with TRBD2. The germline V gene encodes CDR1 LGHNA and CDR2 YNFKEQ. CDR3 size: 17 residues. V gave up 1 base and J gave up 1 base; unmatched junction bases: 1. CDR3 nucleotide sequence: TGTGCCAGCAGCCAAGCGGGACTAGCGGGGGGGTCCTACGAGCAGTACTTC. It codes for CASSQAGLAGGSYEQYF.

On this clonotype itself: One base away lies a much larger clone, so this may be a sequencing read error. The chain is built from TRBV5-1 and TRBJ1-5; the D gene is possibly TRBD1 (5 bases). Germline CDR1 reads SGHRS; CDR2 reads YFSETQ. The length of the CDR3 is 14 residues. With 6 bases removed from V and 3 bases from J, the gap between germline ends came to 13 bases. The CDR3 nucleotides read TGCGCCAGCAACTTAGGGGACTACAATCAGCCCCAGCATTTT. It translates to CASNLGDYNQPQHF.

This clonotype was counted a few times. The chain carries TRBV29-1 and TRBJ1-5; D possibly corresponds to TRBD1 (5 bases). V was clipped by 6 bases and J by 5 bases, with 11 bases between them. CDR1 and CDR2 from the germline V gene are SQVTM and ANQGSEA. This CDR3 region has 12 residues. The CDR3: CSVAGWDQPQHF. CDR3 sequence (DNA): TGCAGCGTCGCAGGGTGGGATCAGCCCCAGCATTTT.

This CDR3 reads CASRPLGVTPLHF. The DNA of the CDR3 is TGTGCCAGCAGACCTCTGGGTGTGACACCCCTCCACTTT. The chain joins TRBV7-6 to TRBJ1-6; D remains ambiguous. Trimming removed 6 bases from V and 11 bases from J, with 14 bases in between. The CDR3 is 13 amino acids. Germline-derived CDR1 and CDR2 are SGHVS and FNYEAQ.

The chain combines TRBV25-1 with TRBJ1-3; D gene ambiguous. This CDR3 contains 12 residues. Deletions cut 1 base from V and 4 bases from J, with 2 bases between. CDR1 is MGHDK and CDR2 is SYGVNS in the germline V gene. This chain's CDR3 is CASSEWGNTIYF. In DNA form, the CDR3 reads TGTGCCAGCAGTGAATGGGGAAACACCATATATTTT.

This clonotype appeared a few times. The chain combines TRBV6-5 with TRBJ2-1; 7 positions match TRBD2. V shed 1 base and J 9 bases; nucleotides not matched to a gene: 9. The germline V gene encodes CDR1 MNHEY and CDR2 SVGAGI. The CDR3 covers 15 residues. CDR3 loop: CASSYFAGVPGEQFF. In nucleotides, the CDR3 is TGTGCCAGCAGTTACTTTGCGGGGGTACCAGGTGAGCAGTTCTTC.

The J gene is TRBJ1-6, the V gene TRBV6-5; D gene ambiguous. There are 13 residues in the CDR3. V lost 5 bases and J lost 12, with 14 bases in between. Per germline, CDR1 MNHEY and CDR2 SVGAGI. CDR3 protein: CASSTTGLQPLHF. The CDR3, as DNA: TGTGCCAGCAGTACTACGGGCCTCCAACCCCTCCACTTT.

The V call is TRBV7-2, the J call TRBJ2-7; the match to TRBD1 covers 9 bases. The V and J ends lost 4 bases and 3 bases, in that order; junction bases with no gene match: 4. Germline V gives CDR1 SGHTA, CDR2 FQGNSA. This CDR3 is 14 amino acids long. CDR3 loop: CASSYTTGGYEQYF. For the CDR3, the DNA is TGTGCCAGCAGCTACACGACAGGGGGCTACGAGCAGTACTTC.

This clonotype was seen a few times. The chain carries TRBV27 and TRBJ1-2; weak D call: TRBD1 (5 bases). Germline V lookup: CDR1 MNHEY, CDR2 SMNVEV (reference sequence). This CDR3 comprises 14 residues. V was clipped by 1 base and J by 7 bases, with 13 bases between them. CDR3 nucleotide sequence: TGTGCCAGCAGTTTATTCCCTGGGGCGGGTGGCTACACCTTC. Translation: CASSLFPGAGGYTF.

The chain combines TRBV10-2 with TRBJ2-5; D may be TRBD1 (5 bases). The CDR3 is made up of 14 amino acids. Germline V gene sequence: CDR1 WSHSY, CDR2 SAAADI. V lost 3 bases to trimming and J lost 3 bases, with 11 bases between them. The CDR3 protein is CASSDAGLEETQYF. CDR3 nucleotide sequence: TGCGCCAGCAGTGATGCAGGGCTGGAAGAGACCCAGTACTTC.

V usage is TRBV7-2 and J usage is TRBJ2-7; D uncertain. V shed 0 bases and J shed 2 bases, with 17 bases lying between them. This CDR3 is built from 17 residues. Germline V gene lookup returns CDR1 SGHTA and CDR2 FQGNSA. CDR3: CASSLAPGKFTPYEQYF. The CDR3 DNA follows: TGTGCCAGCAGCTTAGCGCCTGGGAAGTTTACGCCCTACGAGCAGTACTTC.